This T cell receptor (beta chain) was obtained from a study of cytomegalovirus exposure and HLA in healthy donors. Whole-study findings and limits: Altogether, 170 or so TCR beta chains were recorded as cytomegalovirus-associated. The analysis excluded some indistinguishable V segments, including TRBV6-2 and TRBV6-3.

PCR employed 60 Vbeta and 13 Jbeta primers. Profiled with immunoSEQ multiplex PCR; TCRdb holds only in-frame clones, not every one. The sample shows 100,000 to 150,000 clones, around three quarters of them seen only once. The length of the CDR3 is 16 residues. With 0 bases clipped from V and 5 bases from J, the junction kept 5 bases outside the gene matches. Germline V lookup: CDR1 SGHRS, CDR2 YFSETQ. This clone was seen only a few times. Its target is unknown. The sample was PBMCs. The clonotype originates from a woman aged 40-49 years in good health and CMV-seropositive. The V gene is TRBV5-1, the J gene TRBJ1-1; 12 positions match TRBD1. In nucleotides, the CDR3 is TGCGCCAGCAGCTTGGGGGGACAGGGGGCATCTACTGAAGCTTTCTTT. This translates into CASSLGGQGASTEAFF.